This T cell receptor (beta chain) was sequenced during a study of CD8+CD57+ T cells in acquired aplastic anemia. Study-level information: The mean DNA yield obtained from sorted CD4+ and CD8+ cells came to 3 to 3.5 ug. Overall study results and limits: The number of CD8+ CDR3 sequences shared by patients and controls was twenty-nine.

The authors sequenced patients whose flow cytometry had shown CD8+CD57+ cell expansion. Patients, without exception, had severe acquired aplastic anemia. No therapy was given to patients before blood sampling. CDR3 and TCR beta VDJ profiling relied on a genomic DNA template. TCRdb called the reads again in MiXCR, with one record for every CDR3 protein. The table lists 120,000 or so distinct CDR3 sequences, 45% to 60% of them singletons. Concerning this clonotype itself: What it recognizes is unknown. It may be a read error: a sequence one base away is much more abundant.

The sequence was obtained from a human donor with aplastic anemia. The sequenced sample was sorted CD4+, CD8+, or CD8+CD57+ T cells (not recorded which) from PBMCs.

The CDR3 spells CASSLSPNAEAFF. The CDR3 DNA is TGTGCCAGCAGTTTATCGCCGAACGCTGAAGCTTTCTTT. V and J are TRBV12-3 or TRBV12-4 and TRBJ1-1; D ambiguous. The CDR3 consists of 13 residues.